The sequence of this T cell receptor beta chain was determined in a study of tumor and adjacent non-tumor tissue in lung cancer (dated by TCRdb to the late 2010s). About the investigation overall: Of the cohort, eleven to twelve patients had adenocarcinoma, 2 had squamous cell carcinoma and 1 had small cell lung cancer. In total, sequencing yielded approximately 130,000,000 productive TCRbeta reads, which works out to an average of about 4.2 million reads per sample. Bulk TCRbeta repertoires were compared between lung tumor tissue and matched distant non-tumor lung tissue obtained from fewer than 16 lung cancer patients. Around 30 paired specimens, one tumor and one normal lung sample per patient, were profiled by TCRbeta CDR3 sequencing. Ages among the roughly 15 patients ranged from roughly 31 to 76 years, there were roughly 10 men and 5 women, and disease was at TNM stage I to III.

Sequences MNHEY (CDR1) and SVGAGI (CDR2) are obtained from the germline V gene. A distance of 15 bases separates the germline ends of V and J, which lose 9 bases and 9 bases respectively. The CDR3 sequence holds 12 residues, the cysteine and phenylalanine included. The DNA shown is the 36-base CDR3, in frame from base 1. RNA was extracted from bulk unsorted tissue and checked for quality with a NanoDrop ND-1000 and an Agilent 2100. Distant non-tumor tissue taken more than 3 cm from the tumor edge was used as the normal lung sample. All donors had newly diagnosed lung cancer, had not received prior chemotherapy, and were admitted for thoracic surgery in China between August and November 2014. Patients with previous radiotherapy or chemotherapy, or with another concurrent cancer, were excluded from the study. Pieces of surgical tissue measuring about 1-2 cm3 were kept in RNAlater solution and held at -80 degrees C until needed.

What the study reported, not specific to this receptor: Tumor tissue showed significantly higher TCR diversity (inverse Simpson) than normal lung tissue, at around 450 vs 150 (P = 0.0075, Mann-Whitney U test). Younger patients had significantly higher TCR diversity, and higher tumor TCR diversity was associated with shorter overall and disease-free survival. Because peripheral blood was not sequenced, blood TCRbeta repertoires in the lung cancer patients of the study were not examined. The methods do not name the sequencing platform or mention unique molecular identifiers. The top 100 clones made up a significantly larger cumulative share of the repertoire in normal lung than in tumor tissue. The cohort had only about 16 patients, and the authors noted that larger samples and more detailed clinical data are needed.

The receptor library was made with multiplex PCR. The instrument was an Illumina HiSeq 2500. Following protocols modified from ARM-PCR, the researchers constructed TCRbeta libraries through three rounds of nested PCR with primers (Table S4). PCR products of 200-500 bp were gel-excised and purified with the QIAquick gel extraction kit before sequencing. Per the original workflow: Reads were cleaned using Trimmomatic, were merged into complete CDR3 sequences using FLASH, and were assigned to V(D)J germline segments using MiTCR. Clonal diversity was calculated as the inverse Simpson's index using VDJtools. In-frame sequences lacking a premature stop codon were counted as productive reads. The public reads were reprocessed in TCRdb via fastp at Q25 and MiXCR, keeping in-frame beta chains. Identical CDR3 proteins give one entry, which carries the most common genes and DNA. The V and J calls, along with clone size, are taken from TCRdb and not from the paper's own processing. This sample lists under 80,000 distinct CDR3 sequences; 75% to 85% were detected once. Together, the top ten hold less than 50% of the sample.

The sample holds one count of this clonotype. What this receptor recognizes is not known. This may be a read error, as it is one base from a much larger clone. The V and J segments used are TRBV6-5 and TRBJ2-1; the D match is possibly TRBD1 or TRBD2, with 6 bases aligned in each. The sequence was collected from a man in his fifties or sixties with non-small cell lung cancer. The sequenced material came from distant non-tumor lung tissue. CDR3 region: CARKQGLSEQFF. The DNA sequence follows: TGTGCCAGGAAACAGGGACTCAGTGAGCAGTTCTTC.